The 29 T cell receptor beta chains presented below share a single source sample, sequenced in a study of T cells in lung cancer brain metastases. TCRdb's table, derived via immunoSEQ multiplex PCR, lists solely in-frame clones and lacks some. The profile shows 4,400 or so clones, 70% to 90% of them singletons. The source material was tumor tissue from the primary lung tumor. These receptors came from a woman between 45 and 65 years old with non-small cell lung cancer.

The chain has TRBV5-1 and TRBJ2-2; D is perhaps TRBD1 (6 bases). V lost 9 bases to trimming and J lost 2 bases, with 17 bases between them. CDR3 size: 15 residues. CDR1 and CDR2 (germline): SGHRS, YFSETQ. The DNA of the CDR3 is TGCGCCACCTCCAAGGCAGGGGCCAACACCGGGGAGCTGTTTTTT. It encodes CATSKAGANTGELFF.

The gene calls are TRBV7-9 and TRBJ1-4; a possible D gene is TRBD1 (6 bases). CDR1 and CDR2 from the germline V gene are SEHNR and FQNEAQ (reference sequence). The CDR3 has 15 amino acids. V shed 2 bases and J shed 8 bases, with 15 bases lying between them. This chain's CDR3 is CASSLPQGSREKLFF. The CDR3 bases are TGTGCCAGCAGCTTACCACAGGGAAGTAGGGAAAAACTGTTTTTT.

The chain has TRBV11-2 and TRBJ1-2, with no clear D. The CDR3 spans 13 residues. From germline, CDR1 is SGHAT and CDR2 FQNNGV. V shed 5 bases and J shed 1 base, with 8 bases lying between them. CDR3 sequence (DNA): TGTGCCAGCAGCCCCCTAATTAACTATGGCTACACCTTC. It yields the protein CASSPLINYGYTF.

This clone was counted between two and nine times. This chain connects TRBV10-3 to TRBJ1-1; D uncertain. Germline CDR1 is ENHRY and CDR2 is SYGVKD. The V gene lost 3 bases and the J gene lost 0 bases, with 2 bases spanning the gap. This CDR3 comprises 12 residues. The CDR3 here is CAISDLNTEAFF. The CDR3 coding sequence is TGTGCCATCAGTGACCTGAACACTGAAGCTTTCTTT.

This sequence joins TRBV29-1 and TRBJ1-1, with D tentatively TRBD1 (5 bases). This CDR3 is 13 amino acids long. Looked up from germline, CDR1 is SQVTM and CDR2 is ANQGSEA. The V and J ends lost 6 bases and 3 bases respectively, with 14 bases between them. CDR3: CSVVPGTYTEAFF. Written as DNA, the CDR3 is TGCAGCGTAGTACCGGGGACCTACACTGAAGCTTTCTTT.

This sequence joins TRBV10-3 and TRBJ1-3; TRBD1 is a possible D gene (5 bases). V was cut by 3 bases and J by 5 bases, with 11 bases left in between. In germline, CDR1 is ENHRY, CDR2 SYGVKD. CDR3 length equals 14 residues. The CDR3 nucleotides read TGTGCCATCAGTGATCCTGACAGTAGAAACACCATATATTTT. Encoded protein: CAISDPDSRNTIYF.

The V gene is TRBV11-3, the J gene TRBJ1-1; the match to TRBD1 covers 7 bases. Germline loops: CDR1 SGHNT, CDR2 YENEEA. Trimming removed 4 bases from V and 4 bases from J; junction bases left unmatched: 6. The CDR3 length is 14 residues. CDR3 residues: CASSSTGSGTEAFF. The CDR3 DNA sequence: TGTGCCAGCAGCTCGACAGGGTCGGGCACTGAAGCTTTCTTT.

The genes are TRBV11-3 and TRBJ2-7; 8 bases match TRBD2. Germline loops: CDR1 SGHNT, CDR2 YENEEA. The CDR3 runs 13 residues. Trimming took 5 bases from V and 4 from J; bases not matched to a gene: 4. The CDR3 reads CASSRGGQYEQYV. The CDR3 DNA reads TGTGCCAGCAGCCGGGGGGGCCAATACGAGCAGTACGTC.

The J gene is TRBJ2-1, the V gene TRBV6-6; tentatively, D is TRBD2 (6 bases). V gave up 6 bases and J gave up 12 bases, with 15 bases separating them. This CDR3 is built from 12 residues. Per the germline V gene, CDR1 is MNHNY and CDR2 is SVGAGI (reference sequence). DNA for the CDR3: TGTGCCAGCAGGACTCCGGAGGGAGGGCAGTTCTTC. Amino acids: CASRTPEGGQFF.

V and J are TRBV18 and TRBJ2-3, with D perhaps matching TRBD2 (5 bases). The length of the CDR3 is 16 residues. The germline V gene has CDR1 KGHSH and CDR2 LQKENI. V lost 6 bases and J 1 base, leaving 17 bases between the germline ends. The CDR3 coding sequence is TGTGCCAGCTCCCTACCGGGCTTGCGGGGCACAGATACGCAGTATTTT. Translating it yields CASSLPGLRGTDTQYF.

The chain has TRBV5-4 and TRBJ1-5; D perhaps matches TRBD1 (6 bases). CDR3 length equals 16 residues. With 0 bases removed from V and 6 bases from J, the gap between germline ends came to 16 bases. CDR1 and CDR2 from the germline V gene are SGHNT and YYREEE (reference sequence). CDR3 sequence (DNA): TGTGCCAGCAGCTTGGACGGGGGCGCCGGGGGTCAGCCCCAGCATTTT. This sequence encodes CASSLDGGAGGQPQHF.

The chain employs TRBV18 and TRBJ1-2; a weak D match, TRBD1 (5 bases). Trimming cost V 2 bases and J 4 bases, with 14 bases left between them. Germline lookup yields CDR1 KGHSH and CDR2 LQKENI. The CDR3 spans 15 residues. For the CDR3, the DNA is TGTGCCAGCTCACCAGGCAGGGATACCCTCTATGGCTACACCTTC. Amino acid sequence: CASSPGRDTLYGYTF.

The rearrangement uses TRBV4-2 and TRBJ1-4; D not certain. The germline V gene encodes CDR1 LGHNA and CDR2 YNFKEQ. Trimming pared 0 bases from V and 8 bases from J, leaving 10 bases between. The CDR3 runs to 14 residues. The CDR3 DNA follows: TGTGCCAGCAGCCAAGAGCCGGCTGTGGAAAAACTGTTTTTT. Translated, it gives CASSQEPAVEKLFF.

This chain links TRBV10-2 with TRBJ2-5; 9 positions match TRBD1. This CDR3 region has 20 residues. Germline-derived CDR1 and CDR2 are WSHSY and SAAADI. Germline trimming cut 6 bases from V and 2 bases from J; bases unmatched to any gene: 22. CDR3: CASRGWGTGLPGSVQETQYF. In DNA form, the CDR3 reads TGCGCCAGCAGGGGGTGGGGGACAGGGTTGCCCGGTTCGGTTCAAGAGACCCAGTACTTC.

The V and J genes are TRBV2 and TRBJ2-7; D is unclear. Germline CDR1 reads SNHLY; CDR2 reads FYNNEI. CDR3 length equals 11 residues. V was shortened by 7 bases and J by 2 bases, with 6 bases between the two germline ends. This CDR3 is CASKHAYEQYV. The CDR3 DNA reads TGTGCCAGCAAGCACGCCTACGAGCAGTACGTC.

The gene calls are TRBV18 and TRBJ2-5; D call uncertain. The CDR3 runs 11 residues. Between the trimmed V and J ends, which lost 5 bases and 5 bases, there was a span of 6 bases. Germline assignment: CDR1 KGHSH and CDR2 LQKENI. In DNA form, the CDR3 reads TGTGCCAGCTCATCTCGGGAGACCCAGTACTTC. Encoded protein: CASSSRETQYF. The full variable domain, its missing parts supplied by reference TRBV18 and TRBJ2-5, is NAGVMQNPRHLVRRRGQEARLRCSPMKGHSHVYWYRQLPEEGLKFMVYLQKENIIDESGMPKERFSAEFPKEGPSILRIQQVVRGDSAAYFCASSSRETQYFGPGTRLLVL.

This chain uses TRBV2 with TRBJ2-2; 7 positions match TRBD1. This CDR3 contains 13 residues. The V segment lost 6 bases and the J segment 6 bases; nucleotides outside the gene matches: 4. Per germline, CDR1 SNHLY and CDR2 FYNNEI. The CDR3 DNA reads TGTGCCAGCAGACCTCAGGGGGCCGGGGAGCTGTTTTTT. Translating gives CASRPQGAGELFF.

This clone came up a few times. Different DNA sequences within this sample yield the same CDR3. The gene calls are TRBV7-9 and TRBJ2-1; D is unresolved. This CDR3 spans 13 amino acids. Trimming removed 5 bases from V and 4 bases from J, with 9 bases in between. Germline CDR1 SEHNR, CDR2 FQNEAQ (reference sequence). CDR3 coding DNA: TGTGCCAGCAGCCCTTTGTTATACAATGAGCAGTTCTTC. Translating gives CASSPLLYNEQFF.

CDR3 nucleotide sequence: TGTGCCAGCAGGGGTACAGGGGGAGTCGAGCAGTACGTC. This translates into CASRGTGGVEQYV. This chain links TRBV2 with TRBJ2-7, with 8 bases fitting TRBD1. V lost 6 bases to trimming and J lost 6 bases; unmatched junction nucleotides: 7. The germline gives CDR1 SNHLY, CDR2 FYNNEI. The CDR3 runs 13 residues.

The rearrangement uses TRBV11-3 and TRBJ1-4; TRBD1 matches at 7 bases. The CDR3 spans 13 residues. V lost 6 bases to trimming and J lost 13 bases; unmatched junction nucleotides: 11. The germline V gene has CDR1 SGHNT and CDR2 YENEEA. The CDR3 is CASSLWQGDRLFF. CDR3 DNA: TGTGCCAGCAGTCTTTGGCAGGGGGACAGACTGTTTTTT.

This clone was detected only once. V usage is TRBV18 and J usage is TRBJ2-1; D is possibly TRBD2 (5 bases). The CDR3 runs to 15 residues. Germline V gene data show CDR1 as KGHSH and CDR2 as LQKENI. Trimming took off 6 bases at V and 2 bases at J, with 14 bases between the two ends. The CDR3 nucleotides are TGTGCCAGCTCCCCCGGGCGGCGGGCCTACAATGAGCAGTTCTTC. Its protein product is CASSPGRRAYNEQFF.

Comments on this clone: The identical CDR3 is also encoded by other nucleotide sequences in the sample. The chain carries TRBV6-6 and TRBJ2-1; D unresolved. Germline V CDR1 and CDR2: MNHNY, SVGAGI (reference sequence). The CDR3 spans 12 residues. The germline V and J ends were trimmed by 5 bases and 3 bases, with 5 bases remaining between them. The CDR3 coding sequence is TGTGCCAGCAGTGCTATCTACAATGAGCAGTTCTTC. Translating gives CASSAIYNEQFF.

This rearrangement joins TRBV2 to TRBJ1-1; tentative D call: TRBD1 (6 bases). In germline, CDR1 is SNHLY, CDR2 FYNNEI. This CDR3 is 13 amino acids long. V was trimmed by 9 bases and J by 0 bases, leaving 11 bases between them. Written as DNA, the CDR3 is TGTGCCAGAGGGACACCTTTGAACACTGAAGCTTTCTTT. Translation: CARGTPLNTEAFF. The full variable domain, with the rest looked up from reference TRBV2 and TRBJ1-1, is EPEVTQTPSHQVTQMGQEVILRCVPISNHLYFYWYRQILGQKVEFLVSFYNNEISEKSEIFDDQFSVERPDGSNFTLKIRSTKLEDSAMYFCARGTPLNTEAFFGQGTRLTVV.

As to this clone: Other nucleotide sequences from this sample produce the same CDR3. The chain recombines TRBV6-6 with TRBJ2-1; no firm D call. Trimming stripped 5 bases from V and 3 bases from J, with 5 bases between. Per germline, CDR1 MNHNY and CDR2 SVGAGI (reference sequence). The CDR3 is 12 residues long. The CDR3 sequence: CASSAIYNEQFF. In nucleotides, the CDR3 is TGTGCCAGCAGTGCCATCTACAATGAGCAGTTCTTC.

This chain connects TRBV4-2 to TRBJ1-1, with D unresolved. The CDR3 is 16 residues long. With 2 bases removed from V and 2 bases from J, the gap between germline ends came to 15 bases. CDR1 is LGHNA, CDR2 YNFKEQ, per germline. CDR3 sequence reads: CASSQFVEGGNTEAFF. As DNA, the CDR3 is TGTGCCAGCAGCCAATTTGTAGAGGGAGGCAACACTGAAGCTTTCTTT.

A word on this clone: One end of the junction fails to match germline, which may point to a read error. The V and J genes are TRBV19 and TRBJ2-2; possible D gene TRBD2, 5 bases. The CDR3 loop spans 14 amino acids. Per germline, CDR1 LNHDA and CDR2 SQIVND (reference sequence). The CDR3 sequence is CASNIFGDTGELFF. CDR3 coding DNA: TGTGCCAGTAATATATTCGGGGACACCGGGGAGCTGTTTTTT.

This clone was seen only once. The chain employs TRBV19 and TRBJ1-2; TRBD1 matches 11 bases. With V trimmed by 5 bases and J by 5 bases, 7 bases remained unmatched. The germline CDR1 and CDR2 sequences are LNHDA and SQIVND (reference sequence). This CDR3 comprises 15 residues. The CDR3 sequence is CASSAWTGGRYGYTF. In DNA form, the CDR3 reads TGTGCCAGTAGTGCCTGGACAGGGGGCCGGTATGGCTACACCTTC. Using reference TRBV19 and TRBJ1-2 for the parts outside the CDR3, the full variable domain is DGGITQSPKYLFRKEGQNVTLSCEQNLNHDAMYWYRQDPGQGLRLIYYSQIVNDFQKGDIAEGYSVSREKKESFPLTVTSAQKNPTAFYLCASSAWTGGRYGYTFGSGTRLTVV.

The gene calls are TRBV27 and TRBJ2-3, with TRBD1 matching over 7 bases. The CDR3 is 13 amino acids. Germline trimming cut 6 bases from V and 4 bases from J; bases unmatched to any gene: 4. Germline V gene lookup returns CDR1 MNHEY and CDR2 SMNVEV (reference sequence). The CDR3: CASRFQGADTQYF. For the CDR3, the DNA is TGTGCCAGCAGATTCCAGGGGGCAGATACGCAGTATTTT.

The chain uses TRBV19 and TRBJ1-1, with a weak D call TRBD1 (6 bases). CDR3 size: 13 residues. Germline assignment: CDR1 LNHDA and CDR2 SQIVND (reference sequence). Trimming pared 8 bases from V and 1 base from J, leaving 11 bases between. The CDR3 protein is CASEDSSNTEAFF. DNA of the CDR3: TGTGCCAGTGAGGACAGCTCGAACACTGAAGCTTTCTTT.